The sample holds many counts of the clone carrying this T cell receptor (beta chain). V dropped 4 bases and J dropped 8; count of bases not matched to a gene: 4. Germline-derived CDR1 and CDR2 are SGHAT and FQNNGV. CDR3 size: 15 residues. The protocol was immunoSEQ multiplex PCR, while the TCRdb copy is restricted to in-frame clones and leaves out a portion. This sample has approximately 100,000 clones, with roughly 57% found just once. The data derive from a study of cytotoxic CD8 clonotypes in ibrutinib-treated CLL. The chain uses TRBV11-2 and TRBJ2-1; 14 bases agree with TRBD2. The receptor was isolated from a human donor with chronic lymphocytic leukemia. This sample comprised PBMCs, obtained after 24 months of ibrutinib treatment. The CDR3 coding sequence is TGTGCCAGCAGCTCCGGACTAGCGGGGGGCTATGAGCAGTTCTTC. Its translation: CASSSGLAGGYEQFF.